Listed below are T cell receptor beta chains from one sample, sequenced in a study of blood T cell repertoires in COVID-19. The method was immunoSEQ multiplex PCR; TCRdb's version includes in-frame clones alone and lacks a portion of them. The table shows 200,000 to 250,000 clones, with less than 85% occurring only once. The sequenced sample was peripheral blood. Receptor source: a woman between 70 and 85 years old with active or convalescent COVID-19. Both conserved end residues are part of each CDR3. The D gene is left open where the match is weak. A clone size is listed for some rows: how often the clone was seen (once, few, many), or a class if it is expanded.

>TRBJ1-5|TRBV30|-|-
TGTGCCTGGAGTGTATGGAGAGGCCGATCTCCCAATCAGCCCCAGCATTTT
CAWSVWRGRSPNQPQHF
>TRBJ2-1|TRBV29-1|TRBD2|-
TGCAGCGTTGATATTGGGACTAGACTGGATGAGCAGTTCTTC
CSVDIGTRLDEQFF
>TRBJ2-7|TRBV4-2|TRBD2|once
TGTGCCAGCAGCCAAGAGTATCGGCGGGGGGGCCTATACGAGCAGTACTTC
CASSQEYRRGGLYEQYF
>TRBJ1-6|TRBV19|-|-
TGTGCCAGTAGTATAGCAGGGAGGGATTCACCCCTCCACTTT
CASSIAGRDSPLHF
>TRBJ2-1|TRBV2|-|few
TGTGCCAGCAGTCGCCGGTCCGGACTTCTCAATGAGCAGTTCTTC
CASSRRSGLLNEQFF
>TRBJ1-4|TRBV3-1/TRBV3-2|-|-
TGTGCCAGCAGCCTCAGGGTGACTAATGAAAAACTGTTTTTT
CASSLRVTNEKLFF
>TRBJ1-6|TRBV7-6|TRBD1|-
TGTGCCAGCAGCTTGGGGACAGGGGGTGATTCACCCCTCCACTTT
CASSLGTGGDSPLHF
>TRBJ1-2|TRBV7-2|-|-
TGTGCCAGCAGCTTATGGGAGGGTTCCGCTAACTATGGCTACACCTTC
CASSLWEGSANYGYTF
>TRBJ2-1|TRBV5-4|TRBD1|-
TGTGCCAGCAGCCGGACAGGGCGCGATGAGCAGTTCTTC
CASSRTGRDEQFF
>TRBJ2-3|TRBV10-3|TRBD2|-
TGTGCCATCTCCGCGGGGGGGCCGCGAGATACGCAGTATTTT
CAISAGGPRDTQYF
>TRBJ2-5|TRBV5-4|TRBD2|-
TGTGCCAGCAGCGACCGCCGCGGGAGCCGCGGAGAGACCCAGTACTTC
CASSDRRGSRGETQYF
>TRBJ2-7|TRBV5-1|TRBD2|-
TGCGCCAGCAGCTTGGGAGGGACTAGCGGCGAATACGAGCAGTACTTC
CASSLGGTSGEYEQYF
>TRBJ1-1|TRBV5-1|-|-
TGCGCCAGCAGCTTGGTAGGGGGGAACACTGAAGCTTTCTTT
CASSLVGGNTEAFF
>TRBJ1-2|TRBV15|-|-
TGTGCCACCAGCAGGGACGGAGACCAGGGGAAGGGCTATGGCTACACCTTC
CATSRDGDQGKGYGYTF
>TRBJ1-1|TRBV5-1|TRBD1|-
TGCGCCAGCAGCCGGGACAGGGGAAACACTGAAGCTTTCTTT
CASSRDRGNTEAFF
>TRBJ1-1|TRBV7-9|-|-
TGTGCCAGCAGGGACAGTACAAACACTGAAGCTTTCTTT
CASRDSTNTEAFF
>TRBJ2-1|TRBV5-4|TRBD2|-
TGTGCCAGCAGCTTAGGACTAGGATCCTACAATGAGCAGTTCTTC
CASSLGLGSYNEQFF
>TRBJ1-4|TRBV19|-|-
TGTGCCAGTAGTCCCCGGACAACAACTAATGAAAAACTGTTTTTT
CASSPRTTTNEKLFF
>TRBJ2-7|TRBV6-4|-|-
TGTGCCAGCAGACCGGGACTCACCTACGAGCAGTACTTC
CASRPGLTYEQYF
>TRBJ2-3|TRBV28|TRBD1|-
TGTGCCAGCACCAAATGGGGGACAGGGGGCACAGATACGCAGTATTTT
CASTKWGTGGTDTQYF
>TRBJ2-1|TRBV7-6|TRBD1|-
TGTGCCAGCAGCTTCTTTGTAGGGGGCCGGTACAATGAGCAGTTCTTC
CASSFFVGGRYNEQFF
>TRBJ2-5|TRBV5-1|-|-
TGCGCCAGCAGGAGAGCGGACCAAGAGACCCAGTACTTC
CASRRADQETQYF
>TRBJ2-5|TRBV28|-|-
TGTGCCAGCAGTTCAGGGCCGAGAGGCGGTGCTGGGGAGACCCAGTACTTC
CASSSGPRGGAGETQYF
>TRBJ2-2|TRBV18|TRBD1|-
TGTGCCAGTTCCGGGACAGGGGGCGCCGGGGAGCTGTTTTTT
CASSGTGGAGELFF
>TRBJ1-3|TRBV6-5|-|-
TGTGCCAGCCGACAGAACTCTGGAAACACCATATATTTT
CASRQNSGNTIYF
>TRBJ2-7|TRBV28|TRBD2|few
TGTGCCAGCAGTTCACCTGGAGCGGGAGGGCACGACGAGCAGTACTTC
CASSSPGAGGHDEQYF
>TRBJ1-5|TRBV6-5|TRBD1|-
TGTGCCACAGCACTAGGACAGGGAAGCAATCAGCCCCAGCATTTT
CATALGQGSNQPQHF
>TRBJ2-2|TRBV9|TRBD1|-
TGTGCCAGCAGCGTACTCGGGACAGGGAACGGGGAGCTGTTTTTT
CASSVLGTGNGELFF
>TRBJ2-1|TRBV5-1|TRBD2|-
TGCGCCAGCAGCATCACTAGCGGGACCTACAATGAGCAGTTCTTC
CASSITSGTYNEQFF
>TRBJ2-3|TRBV29-1|TRBD2|-
TGCAGCGTGGAGGGCGGGAGGGCCAGCACAGATACGCAGTATTTT
CSVEGGRASTDTQYF
>TRBJ1-1|TRBV7-9|TRBD1|-
TGTGCCAGCAGCCCCGACAGGGGTGAAGCTTTCTTT
CASSPDRGEAFF
>TRBJ1-2|TRBV5-1|TRBD1|-
TGCGCCAGCAGCTTGGAAGCCACCGGGACAGGGGGGGACTACACCTTC
CASSLEATGTGGDYTF
>TRBJ1-4|TRBV10-3|-|-
TGTGCCATCAACAGTAATGAAAAACTGTTTTTT
CAINSNEKLFF
>TRBJ2-7|TRBV5-1|-|-
TGCGCCAGCAGCTCCTCTAGCTACGAGCAGTACTTC
CASSSSSYEQYF
>TRBJ1-5|TRBV2|-|-
TGTGCCAGCAGTGGGGGGGAGGGGGTTAGCAATCAGCCCCAGCATTTT
CASSGGEGVSNQPQHF
>TRBJ2-7|TRBV24-1|-|-
TGTGCCACCAGTGATTTTCGGCAGGGCTCCTACGAGCAGTACTTC
CATSDFRQGSYEQYF
>TRBJ1-2|TRBV6-4|TRBD1|-
TGTGCCAGCAGAGACCAACGACAGGGTGAATATGGCTACACCTTC
CASRDQRQGEYGYTF